The text below deals with one TCR beta chain. Its target is unknown. PCR used 60 Vbeta primers and 13 Jbeta primers. Data came from immunoSEQ multiplex PCR; TCRdb stores just in-frame clones and leaves some out. In total, the table holds some 89,000 clones. This record belongs to a study of cytomegalovirus exposure and HLA in healthy donors. Overall study findings and caveats: A few CMV-associated chains proved CMV antigen-specific in vitro. Owing to their indistinguishability, certain V segments, notably TRBV6-2 and TRBV6-3, were excluded. Solely CMV serostatus was available to characterize immune exposure. Another analysis was done later, and it associated 16,951 TCR beta sequences with HLA alleles at 0.05 false discovery rate.

Germline CDR1 SGHRS, CDR2 YFSETQ. There are 16 residues in the CDR3. V lost 4 bases to trimming and J lost 5 bases, with 18 bases between them. The specimen sequenced was PBMCs. This chain uses TRBV5-1 with TRBJ2-2; perhaps TRBD2 as D (5 bases). The source is a woman in her twenties or thirties in good health and CMV-seronegative. The chain's CDR3 is CASSPGGLLGTGELFF. The CDR3 region has the DNA TGCGCCAGCAGCCCTGGAGGACTTCTCGGGACCGGGGAGCTGTTTTTT.